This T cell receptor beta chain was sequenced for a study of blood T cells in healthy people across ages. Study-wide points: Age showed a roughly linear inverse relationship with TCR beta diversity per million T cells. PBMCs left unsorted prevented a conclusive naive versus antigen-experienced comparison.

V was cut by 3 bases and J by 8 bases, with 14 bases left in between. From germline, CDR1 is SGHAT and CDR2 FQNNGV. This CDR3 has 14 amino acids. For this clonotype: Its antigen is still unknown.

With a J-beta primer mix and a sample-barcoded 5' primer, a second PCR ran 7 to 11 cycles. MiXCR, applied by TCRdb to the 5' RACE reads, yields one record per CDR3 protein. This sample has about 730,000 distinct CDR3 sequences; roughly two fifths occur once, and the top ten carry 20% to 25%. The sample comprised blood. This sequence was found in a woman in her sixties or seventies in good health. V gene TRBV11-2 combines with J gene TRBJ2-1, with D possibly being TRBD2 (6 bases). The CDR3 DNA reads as TGTGCCAGCAGCTTGTCCCCTAGCGTTGATGAGCAGTTCTTC. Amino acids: CASSLSPSVDEQFF.